This TCR beta chain was sequenced for a study of shared clonotypes between healthy human individuals. In the study overall: Per donor, CD8 memory used one plate, CD8 naive used two, CD4 memory used three and CD4 naive used three. Findings and caveats of the study: Naive CD4 clonotypes were shared across a handful of donors at roughly 5.5%. Genetic and exposure-history diversity was limited by the few donors.

Partitioning of CD4+ cells yielded a CD45RA+ naive subset and a CD45RA-negative memory subset. This CDR3 comprises 17 residues. Germline V lookup: CDR1 SGHRS, CDR2 YFSETQ. V lost 4 bases and J lost 4; bases outside the gene matches: 10. Sequencing used immunoSEQ multiplex PCR; TCRdb keeps in-frame clones, though not all of them. The sample gives approximately 1,000,000 clones, 70% to 85% of which show up once; almost 0.9% is in the top ten. Regarding this clone: Its specificity is not known.

The sample taken for sequencing was memory CD4+ T cells from PBMCs. This sample's subset: CD45RA-negative fraction. The V and J genes are TRBV5-1 and TRBJ2-2; TRBD2 matches 10 bases. The sequence came from a man aged 18 to 29 in good health. Some clones in this sample may be carry-over from other donors' samples. As DNA, the CDR3 is TGCGCCAGCAGCCCGAGGAGTCTAGCGGGAGCCACCGGGGAGCTGTTTTTT. It yields the protein CASSPRSLAGATGELFF. Using reference TRBV5-1 and TRBJ2-2 for the parts outside the CDR3, the full variable domain is KAGVTQTPRYLIKTRGQQVTLSCSPISGHRSVSWYQQTPGQGLQFLFEYFSETQRNKGNFPGRFSGRQFSNSRSEMNVSTLELGDSALYLCASSPRSLAGATGELFFGEGSRLTVL.